This TCR beta chain appears in the sequencing data of a study of T cells after yellow fever vaccination. Study-wide results and caveats: After the booster, approximately 95% of CD4 and around nine tenths of CD8 primary-response clones were re-detected.

Only a few counts were recorded for this clonotype. Antigen unknown. Via MiXCR, TCRdb re-called the 5' RACE reads, giving one row per CDR3 protein. The sample yields about 330,000 distinct CDR3 sequences, over 4% seen once. The length of the CDR3 is 14 residues. V was shortened by 1 base and J by 4 bases, with 8 bases between the two germline ends. Germline-derived CDR1 and CDR2 are SGHDN and FVKESK. Sequenced material: PBMCs, taken 5 days after the yellow fever booster vaccination. The sequence came from a man aged 18 to 30 who received the YFV17D yellow fever vaccine. The chain has TRBV14 and TRBJ2-1; the D is unclear. The CDR3 spells CASSQATVYNEQFF. DNA for the CDR3: TGTGCCAGCAGCCAAGCAACAGTTTACAATGAGCAGTTCTTC.